The entry that follows covers one TCR beta chain sequence. TCRdb's copy holds only in-frame clones and misses some; the assay was immunoSEQ multiplex PCR. The sample lists some 130,000 clones, roughly 92% occurring once. This CDR3 contains 13 residues. V was pared by 7 bases and J by 3 bases, with 11 bases between. Germline assignment: CDR1 SGDLS and CDR2 YYNGEE. This sample stems from a study of control samples from healthy donors and cancer patients. The source of this sequence is a young man in good health. Sequences were obtained from blood. V is TRBV9 and J is TRBJ1-3; D might be TRBD1 (6 bases). The CDR3, as DNA: TGTGCCAGCGGCAGGGGTGGTGGAAACACCATATATTTT. Its protein product is CASGRGGGNTIYF.